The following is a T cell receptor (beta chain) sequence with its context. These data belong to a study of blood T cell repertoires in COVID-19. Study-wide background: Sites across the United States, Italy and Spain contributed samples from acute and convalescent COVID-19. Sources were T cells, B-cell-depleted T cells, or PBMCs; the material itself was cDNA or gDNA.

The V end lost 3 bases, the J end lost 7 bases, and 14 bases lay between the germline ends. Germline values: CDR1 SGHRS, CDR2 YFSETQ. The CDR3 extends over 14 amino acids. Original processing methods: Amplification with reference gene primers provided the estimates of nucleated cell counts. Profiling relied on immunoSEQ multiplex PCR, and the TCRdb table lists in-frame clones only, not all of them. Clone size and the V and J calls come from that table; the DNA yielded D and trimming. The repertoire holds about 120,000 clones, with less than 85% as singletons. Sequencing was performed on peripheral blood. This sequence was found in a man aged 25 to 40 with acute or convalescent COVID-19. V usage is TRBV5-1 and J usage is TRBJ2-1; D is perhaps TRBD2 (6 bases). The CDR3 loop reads CASSWTGGVNEQFF. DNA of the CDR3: TGCGCCAGCAGCTGGACCGGGGGAGTGAATGAGCAGTTCTTC.